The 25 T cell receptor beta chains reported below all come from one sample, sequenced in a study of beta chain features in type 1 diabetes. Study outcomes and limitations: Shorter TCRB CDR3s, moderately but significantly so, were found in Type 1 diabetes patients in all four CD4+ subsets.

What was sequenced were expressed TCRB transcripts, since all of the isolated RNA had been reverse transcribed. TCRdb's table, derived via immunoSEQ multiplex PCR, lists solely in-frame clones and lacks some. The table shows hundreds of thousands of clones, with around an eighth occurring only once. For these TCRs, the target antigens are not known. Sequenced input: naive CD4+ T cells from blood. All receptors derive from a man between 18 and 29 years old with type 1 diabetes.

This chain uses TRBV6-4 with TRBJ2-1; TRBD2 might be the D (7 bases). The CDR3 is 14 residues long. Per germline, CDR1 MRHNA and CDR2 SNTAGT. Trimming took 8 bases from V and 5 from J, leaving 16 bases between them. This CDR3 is CASGRGAFNNEQFF. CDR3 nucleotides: TGTGCCAGCGGCCGGGGGGCATTCAACAATGAGCAGTTCTTC.

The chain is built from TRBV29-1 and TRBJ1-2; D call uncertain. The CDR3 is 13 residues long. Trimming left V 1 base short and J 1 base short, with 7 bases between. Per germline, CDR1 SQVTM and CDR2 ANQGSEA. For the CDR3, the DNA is TGCAGCGTTGAAGGGCTCATTAACTATGGCTACACCTTC. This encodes CSVEGLINYGYTF.

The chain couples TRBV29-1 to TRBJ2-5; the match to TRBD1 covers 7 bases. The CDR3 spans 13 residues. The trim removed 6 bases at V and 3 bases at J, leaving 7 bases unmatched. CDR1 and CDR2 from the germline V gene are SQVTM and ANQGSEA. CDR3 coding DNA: TGCAGCGTCGACAGAACAGGGGAAGAGACCCAGTACTTC. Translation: CSVDRTGEETQYF.

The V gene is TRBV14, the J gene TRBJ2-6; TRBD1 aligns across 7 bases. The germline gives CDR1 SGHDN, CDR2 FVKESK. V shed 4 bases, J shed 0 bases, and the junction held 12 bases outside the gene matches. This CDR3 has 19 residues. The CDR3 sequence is CASSLSRRGLYSGANVLTF. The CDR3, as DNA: TGTGCCAGCAGCCTTTCCCGTAGGGGGCTTTACTCTGGGGCCAACGTCCTGACTTTC.

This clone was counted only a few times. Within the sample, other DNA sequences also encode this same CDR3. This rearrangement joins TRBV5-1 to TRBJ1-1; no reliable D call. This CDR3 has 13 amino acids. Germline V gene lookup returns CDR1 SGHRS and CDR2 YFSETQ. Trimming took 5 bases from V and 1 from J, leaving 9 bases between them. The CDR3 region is CASSTDGNTEAFF. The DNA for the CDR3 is TGCGCCAGCAGTACGGACGGGAACACTGAAGCTTTCTTT.

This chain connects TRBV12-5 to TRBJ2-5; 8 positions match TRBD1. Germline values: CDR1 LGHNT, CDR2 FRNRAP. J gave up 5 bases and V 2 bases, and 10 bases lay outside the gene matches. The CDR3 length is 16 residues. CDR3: CASGLTRQGIGETQYF. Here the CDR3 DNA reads TGTGCTAGTGGTTTGACCCGACAGGGGATCGGGGAGACCCAGTACTTC.

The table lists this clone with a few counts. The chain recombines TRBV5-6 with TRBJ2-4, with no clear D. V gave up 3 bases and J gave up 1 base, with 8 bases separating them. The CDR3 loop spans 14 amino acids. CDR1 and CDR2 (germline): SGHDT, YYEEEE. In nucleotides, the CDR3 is TGTGCCAGCAGCTGGAGAGATGCCAAAAACATTCAGTACTTC. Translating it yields CASSWRDAKNIQYF.

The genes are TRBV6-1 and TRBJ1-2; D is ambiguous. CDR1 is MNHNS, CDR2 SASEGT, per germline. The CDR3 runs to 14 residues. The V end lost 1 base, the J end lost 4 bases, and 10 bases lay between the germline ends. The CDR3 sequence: CASSEESYTYGYTF. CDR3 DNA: TGTGCCAGCAGTGAAGAATCGTACACCTATGGCTACACCTTC.

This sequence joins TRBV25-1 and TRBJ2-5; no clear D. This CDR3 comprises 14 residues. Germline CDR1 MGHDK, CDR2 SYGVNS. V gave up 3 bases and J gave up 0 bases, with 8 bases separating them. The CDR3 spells CASSDRLDQETQYF. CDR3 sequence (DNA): TGTGCCAGCAGTGATAGGCTGGACCAAGAGACCCAGTACTTC.

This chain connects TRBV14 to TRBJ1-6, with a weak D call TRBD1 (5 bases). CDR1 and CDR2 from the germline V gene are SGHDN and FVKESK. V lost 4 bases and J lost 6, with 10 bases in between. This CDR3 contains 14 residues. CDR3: CASSLQGSNSPLHF. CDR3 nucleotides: TGTGCCAGCAGCCTCCAGGGAAGTAATTCACCCCTCCACTTT.

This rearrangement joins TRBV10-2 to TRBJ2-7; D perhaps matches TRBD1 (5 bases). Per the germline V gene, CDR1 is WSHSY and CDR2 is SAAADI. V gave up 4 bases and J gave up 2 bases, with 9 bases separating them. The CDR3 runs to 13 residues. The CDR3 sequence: CASSGQGAYEQYF. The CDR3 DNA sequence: TGCGCCAGCAGTGGGCAGGGCGCCTACGAGCAGTACTTC.

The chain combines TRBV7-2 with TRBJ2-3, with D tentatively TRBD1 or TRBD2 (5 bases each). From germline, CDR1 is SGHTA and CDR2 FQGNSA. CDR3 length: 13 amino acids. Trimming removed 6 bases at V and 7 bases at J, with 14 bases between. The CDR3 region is CASRGPAVNTQYF. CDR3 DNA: TGTGCCAGCAGGGGACCGGCAGTAAATACGCAGTATTTT.

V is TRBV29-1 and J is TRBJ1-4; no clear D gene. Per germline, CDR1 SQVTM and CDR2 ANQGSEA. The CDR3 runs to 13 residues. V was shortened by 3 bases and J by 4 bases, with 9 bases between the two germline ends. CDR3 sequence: CSVDLGFNEKLFF. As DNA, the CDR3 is TGCAGCGTTGATCTCGGTTTTAATGAAAAACTGTTTTTT.

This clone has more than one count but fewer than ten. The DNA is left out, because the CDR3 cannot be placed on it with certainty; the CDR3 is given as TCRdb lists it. CDR3 residues: CASSLKPGSCFF. The rearrangement uses TRBV2 and TRBJ2-2; TRBD2 was called by the table and not checked on the DNA. The CDR3 is 12 residues long, ends included. Germline V gene lookup returns CDR1 SNHLY and CDR2 FYNNEI.

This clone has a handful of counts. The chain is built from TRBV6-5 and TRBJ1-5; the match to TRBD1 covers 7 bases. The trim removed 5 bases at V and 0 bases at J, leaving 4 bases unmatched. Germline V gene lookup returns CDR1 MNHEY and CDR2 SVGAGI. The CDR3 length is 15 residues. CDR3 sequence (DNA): TGTGCCAGCAGTCCGGACAGGCATAGCAATCAGCCCCAGCATTTT. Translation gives CASSPDRHSNQPQHF.

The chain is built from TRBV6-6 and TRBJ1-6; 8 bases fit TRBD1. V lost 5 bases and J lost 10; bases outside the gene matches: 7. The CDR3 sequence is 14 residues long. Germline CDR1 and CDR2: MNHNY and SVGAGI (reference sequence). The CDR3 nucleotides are TGTGCCAGCAGTCTCGGACAGGGAGCCTCACCCCTCCACTTT. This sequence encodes CASSLGQGASPLHF.

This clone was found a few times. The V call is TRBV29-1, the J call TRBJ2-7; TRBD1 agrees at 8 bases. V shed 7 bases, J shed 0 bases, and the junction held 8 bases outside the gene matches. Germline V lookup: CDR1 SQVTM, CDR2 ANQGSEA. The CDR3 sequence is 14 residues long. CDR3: CSAGQGVNSYEQYF. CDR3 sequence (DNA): TGCAGCGCCGGACAGGGCGTGAACTCCTACGAGCAGTACTTC.

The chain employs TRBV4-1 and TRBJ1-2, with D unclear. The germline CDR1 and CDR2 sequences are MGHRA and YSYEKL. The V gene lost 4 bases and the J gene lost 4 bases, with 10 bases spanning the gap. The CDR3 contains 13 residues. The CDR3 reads CASSPEGLYGYTF. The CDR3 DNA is TGCGCCAGCAGCCCTGAAGGGCTCTATGGCTACACCTTC.

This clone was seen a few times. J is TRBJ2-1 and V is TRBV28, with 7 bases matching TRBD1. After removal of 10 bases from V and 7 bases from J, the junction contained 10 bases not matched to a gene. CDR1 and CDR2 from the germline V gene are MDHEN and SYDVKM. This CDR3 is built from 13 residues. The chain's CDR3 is CATQGLLQNEQFF. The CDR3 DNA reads TGTGCCACACAGGGGCTCCTTCAGAATGAGCAGTTCTTC.

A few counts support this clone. The CDR3 DNA is TGTGCCAGCGGGGAGGCGAGCACAGATACGCAGTATTTT. As protein: CASGEASTDTQYF. This chain joins TRBV2 and TRBJ2-3; TRBD2 might be the D (6 bases). Trimming shortened V by 8 bases and J by 0 bases, and 9 bases separated the two germline ends. The CDR3 consists of 13 residues. CDR1 is SNHLY and CDR2 is FYNNEI in the germline V gene.

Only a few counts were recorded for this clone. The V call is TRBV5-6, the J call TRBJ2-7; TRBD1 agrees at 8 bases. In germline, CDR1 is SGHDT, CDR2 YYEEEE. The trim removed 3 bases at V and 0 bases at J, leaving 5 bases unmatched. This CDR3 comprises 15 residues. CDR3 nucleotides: TGTGCCAGCAGCTGGGGACAGGCAAGCTCCTACGAGCAGTACTTC. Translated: CASSWGQASSYEQYF.

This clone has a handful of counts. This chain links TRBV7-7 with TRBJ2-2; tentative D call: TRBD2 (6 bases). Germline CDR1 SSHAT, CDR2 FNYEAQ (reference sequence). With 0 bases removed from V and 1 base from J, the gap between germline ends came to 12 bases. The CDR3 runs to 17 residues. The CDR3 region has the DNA TGTGCCAGCAGCTTAGCGCGGGGCAGACTGAACACCGGGGAGCTGTTTTTT. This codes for CASSLARGRLNTGELFF.

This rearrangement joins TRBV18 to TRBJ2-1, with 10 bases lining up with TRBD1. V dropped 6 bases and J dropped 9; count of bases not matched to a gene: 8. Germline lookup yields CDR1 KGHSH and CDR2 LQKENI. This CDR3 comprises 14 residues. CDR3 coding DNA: TGTGCCAGCTCCGGACAGGGGGGTGTTAGTGAGCAGTTCTTC. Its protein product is CASSGQGGVSEQFF.

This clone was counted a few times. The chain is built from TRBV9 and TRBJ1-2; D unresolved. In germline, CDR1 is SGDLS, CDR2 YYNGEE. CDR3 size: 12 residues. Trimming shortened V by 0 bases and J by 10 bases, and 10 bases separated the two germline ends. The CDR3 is CASSVVGESYTF. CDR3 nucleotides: TGTGCCAGCAGCGTAGTCGGTGAATCCTACACCTTC.

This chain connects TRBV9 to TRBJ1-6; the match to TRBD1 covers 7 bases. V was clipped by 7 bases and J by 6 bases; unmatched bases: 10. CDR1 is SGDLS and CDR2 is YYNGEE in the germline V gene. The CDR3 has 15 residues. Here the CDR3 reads CASGGLTGFNSPLHF. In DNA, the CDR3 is TGTGCCAGCGGAGGATTGACAGGGTTTAATTCACCCCTCCACTTT.